These 3 T cell receptor beta chains were sequenced from one sample in a study of blood T cell repertoires in COVID-19. Profiled with immunoSEQ multiplex PCR; TCRdb holds only in-frame clones, not every one. Of some 110,000 clones in the sample, roughly 87% are singletons; the top ten hold roughly 4.2%. The sequenced sample consisted of peripheral blood. The receptors were gathered from a man aged 50 or older with acute or convalescent COVID-19.

This rearrangement joins TRBV21-1 to TRBJ2-3; TRBD1 is the table's D call, not checked against the DNA. TRBV21-1 is a pseudogene. This CDR3 spans 19 amino acids. CDR3 sequence reads: CASSNRDRGFGPSTDTQYF. The CDR3 DNA reads as TGTGCCAGCAGCAACCGGGACAGGGGGTTTGGGCCTAGCACAGATACGCAGTATTTT.

CDR3 sequence reads: CASSLEGTSEIYNEQFF. In DNA, the CDR3 is TGCGCCAGCAGCTTGGAGGGGACTAGCGAGATCTACAATGAGCAGTTCTTC. The V call is TRBV5-1, the J call TRBJ2-1, with 10 bases fitting TRBD2. With 0 bases clipped from V and 3 bases from J, the junction kept 6 bases outside the gene matches. The CDR3 is made up of 17 amino acids. CDR1 SGHRS and CDR2 YFSETQ come from the germline V gene.

The chain is built from TRBV19 and TRBJ2-1; 9 bases fit TRBD1. The V and J ends lost 5 bases and 5 bases, in that order; junction bases with no gene match: 10. The CDR3 spans 16 residues. The germline gives CDR1 LNHDA, CDR2 SQIVND (reference sequence). The CDR3 spells CASSPLGQGRNNEQFF. The CDR3 bases are TGTGCCAGTAGTCCCCTCGGACAGGGGCGAAACAATGAGCAGTTCTTC.